The T cell receptor beta chain under discussion was sequenced for a study of blood T cells in healthy people across ages. Study-wide points: There was a strong correlation between TCR beta diversity and naive T cell percentage. What prevented conclusive comparison of naive and antigen-experienced cells was that PBMCs were unsorted.

This CDR3 contains 15 residues. Germline V gene sequence: CDR1 DFQATT, CDR2 SNEGSKA (reference sequence). V lost 0 bases and J lost 3; bases outside the gene matches: 5. Next came a second PCR, run for about 6 to 11 cycles, which used a sample-barcoded 5' primer along with a J-beta primer mix. Paired-end reads containing CDR3 totaled no fewer than 2.5 million for each sample. TCRdb processed the 5' RACE reads anew with MiXCR; each CDR3 protein has one entry. The sample consists of fewer than 2 million distinct CDR3 sequences, approximately 39% of them appearing once. A few counts support this clonotype. No antigen is known for it.

The clonotype was recovered from a human donor in good health. The sequenced sample was blood. The chain has TRBV20-1 and TRBJ2-7; TRBD2 agrees at 10 bases. Written as DNA, the CDR3 is TGCAGTGCTAGAGATGTTAAGCGGGGGGGCTACGAGCAGTACTTC. This encodes CSARDVKRGGYEQYF.